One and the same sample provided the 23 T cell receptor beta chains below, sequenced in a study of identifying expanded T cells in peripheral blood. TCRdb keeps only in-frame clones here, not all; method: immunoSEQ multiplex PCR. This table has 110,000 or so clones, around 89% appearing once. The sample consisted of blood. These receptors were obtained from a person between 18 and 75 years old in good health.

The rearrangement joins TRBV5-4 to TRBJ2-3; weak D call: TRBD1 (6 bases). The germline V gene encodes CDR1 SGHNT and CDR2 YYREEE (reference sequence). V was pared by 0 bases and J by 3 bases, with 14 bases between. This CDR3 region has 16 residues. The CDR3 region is CASSLGQGIRTDTQYF. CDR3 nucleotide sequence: TGTGCCAGCAGCTTGGGGCAGGGGATAAGGACAGATACGCAGTATTTT.

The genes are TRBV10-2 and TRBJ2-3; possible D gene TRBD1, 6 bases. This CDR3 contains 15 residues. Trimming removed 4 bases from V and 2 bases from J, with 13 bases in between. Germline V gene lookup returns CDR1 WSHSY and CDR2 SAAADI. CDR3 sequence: CASSARGTSTDTQYF. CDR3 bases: TGCGCCAGCAGTGCTAGAGGGACATCCACAGATACGCAGTATTTT.

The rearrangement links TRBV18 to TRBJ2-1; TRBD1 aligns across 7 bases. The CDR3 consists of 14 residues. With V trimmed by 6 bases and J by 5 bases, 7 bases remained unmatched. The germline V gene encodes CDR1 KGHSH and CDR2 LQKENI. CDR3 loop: CASSPGTDHNEQFF. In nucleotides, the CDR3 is TGTGCCAGCTCCCCCGGGACAGATCACAATGAGCAGTTCTTC.

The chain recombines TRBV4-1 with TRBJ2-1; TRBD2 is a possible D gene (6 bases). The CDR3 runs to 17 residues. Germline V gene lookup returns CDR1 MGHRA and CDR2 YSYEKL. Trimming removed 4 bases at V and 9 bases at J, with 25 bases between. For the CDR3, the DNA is TGCGCCAGCAGCCTCGTTCCCCAGGGCGGGGTCGTGGCTGAGCAGTTCTTC. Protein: CASSLVPQGGVVAEQFF.

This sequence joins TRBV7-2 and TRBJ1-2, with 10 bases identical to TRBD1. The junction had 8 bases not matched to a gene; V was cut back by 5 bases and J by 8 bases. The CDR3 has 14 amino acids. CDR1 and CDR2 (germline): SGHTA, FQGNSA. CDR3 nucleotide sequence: TGTGCCAGCAGCCCGTGGACAGGGGGGGTGGGCTACACCTTC. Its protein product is CASSPWTGGVGYTF.

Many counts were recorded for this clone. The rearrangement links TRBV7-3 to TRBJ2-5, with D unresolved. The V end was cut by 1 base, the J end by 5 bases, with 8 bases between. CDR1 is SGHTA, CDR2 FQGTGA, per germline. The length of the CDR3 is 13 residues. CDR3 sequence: CASSLNRWETQYF. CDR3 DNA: TGTGCCAGCAGCTTAAACCGTTGGGAGACCCAGTACTTC.

CDR3 nucleotides: TGTGCCAGCAGTTACAGGCACAGGGCGAATACTGAAGCTTTCTTT. Translated: CASSYRHRANTEAFF. The V call is TRBV6-5, the J call TRBJ1-1; D may be TRBD1 (6 bases). Deletions cut 2 bases from V and 5 bases from J, with 15 bases between. This CDR3 spans 15 amino acids. Germline CDR1 MNHEY, CDR2 SVGAGI.

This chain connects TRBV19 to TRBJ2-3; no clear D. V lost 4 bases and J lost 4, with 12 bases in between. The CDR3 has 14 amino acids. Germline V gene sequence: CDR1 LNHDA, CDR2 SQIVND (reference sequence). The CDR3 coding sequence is TGTGCCAGTAGTACGGGCCTATTCCCAGATACGCAGTATTTT. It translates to CASSTGLFPDTQYF.

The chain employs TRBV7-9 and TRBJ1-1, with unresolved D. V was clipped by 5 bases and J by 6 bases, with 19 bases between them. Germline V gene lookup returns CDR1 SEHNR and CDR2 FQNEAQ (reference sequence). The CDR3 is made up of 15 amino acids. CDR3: CASSTTGPTVAEAFF. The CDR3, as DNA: TGTGCCAGCAGCACAACCGGGCCCACAGTGGCTGAAGCTTTCTTT.

CDR3 coding DNA: TGTGCCAGCAGCCAGGTTACAGGAAGCTCTGGGGCCAACGTCCTGACTTTC. It encodes CASSQVTGSSGANVLTF. V gene TRBV4-2 combines with J gene TRBJ2-6; weak D call: TRBD1 (5 bases). This CDR3 comprises 17 residues. Between the trimmed V and J ends, which lost 3 bases and 0 bases, there was a span of 12 bases. Germline CDR1 is LGHNA and CDR2 is YNFKEQ.

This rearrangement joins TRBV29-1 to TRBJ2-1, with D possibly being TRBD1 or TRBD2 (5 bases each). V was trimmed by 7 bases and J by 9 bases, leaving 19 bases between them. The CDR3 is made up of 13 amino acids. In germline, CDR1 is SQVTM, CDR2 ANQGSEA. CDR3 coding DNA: TGCAGCGGTACTAGTTTTGGGGCGAGTGAGCAGTTCTTC. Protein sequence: CSGTSFGASEQFF.

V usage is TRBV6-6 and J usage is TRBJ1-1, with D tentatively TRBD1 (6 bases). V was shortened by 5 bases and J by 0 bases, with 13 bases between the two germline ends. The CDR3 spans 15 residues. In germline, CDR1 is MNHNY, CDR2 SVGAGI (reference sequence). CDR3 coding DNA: TGTGCCAGCAGTCCAACACAGGGCATGAACACTGAAGCTTTCTTT. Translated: CASSPTQGMNTEAFF.

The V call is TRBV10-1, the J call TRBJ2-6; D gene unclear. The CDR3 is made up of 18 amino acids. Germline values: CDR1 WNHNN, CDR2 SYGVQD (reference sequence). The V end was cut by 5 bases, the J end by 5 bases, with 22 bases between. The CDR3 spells CASSLTMIAQSRANVLTF. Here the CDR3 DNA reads TGCGCCAGCAGTCTTACTATGATCGCACAAAGTCGGGCCAACGTCCTGACTTTC.

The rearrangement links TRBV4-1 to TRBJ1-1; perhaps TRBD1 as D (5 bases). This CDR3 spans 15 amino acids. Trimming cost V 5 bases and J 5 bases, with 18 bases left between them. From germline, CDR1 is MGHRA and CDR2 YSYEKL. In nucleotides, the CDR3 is TGCGCCAGCAGCGCAGACAGCACGAGAGGGACTGAAGCTTTCTTT. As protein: CASSADSTRGTEAFF.

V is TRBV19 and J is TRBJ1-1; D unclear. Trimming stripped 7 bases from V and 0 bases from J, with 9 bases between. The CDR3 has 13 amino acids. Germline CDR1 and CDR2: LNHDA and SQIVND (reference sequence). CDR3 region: CASNHQMNTEAFF. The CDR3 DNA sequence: TGTGCCAGTAATCACCAGATGAACACTGAAGCTTTCTTT.

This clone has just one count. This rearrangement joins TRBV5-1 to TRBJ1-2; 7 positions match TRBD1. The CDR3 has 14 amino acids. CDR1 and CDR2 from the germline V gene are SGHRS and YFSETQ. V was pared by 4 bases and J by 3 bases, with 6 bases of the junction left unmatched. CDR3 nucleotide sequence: TGCGCCAGCAGCCCGGATGGACAGGACTATGGCTACACCTTC. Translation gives CASSPDGQDYGYTF.

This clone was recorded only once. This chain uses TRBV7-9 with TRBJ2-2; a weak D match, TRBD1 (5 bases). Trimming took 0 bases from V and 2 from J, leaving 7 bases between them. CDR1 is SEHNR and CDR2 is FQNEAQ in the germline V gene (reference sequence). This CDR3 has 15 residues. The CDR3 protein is CASSLARENTGELFF. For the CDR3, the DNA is TGTGCCAGCAGCTTAGCCAGGGAAAACACCGGGGAGCTGTTTTTT.

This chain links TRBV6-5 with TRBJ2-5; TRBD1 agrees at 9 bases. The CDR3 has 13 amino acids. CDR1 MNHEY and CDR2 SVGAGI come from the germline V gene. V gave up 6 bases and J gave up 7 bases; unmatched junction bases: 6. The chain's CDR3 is CASRSGQGGTQYF. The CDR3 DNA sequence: TGTGCCAGCAGATCGGGACAGGGAGGGACCCAGTACTTC.

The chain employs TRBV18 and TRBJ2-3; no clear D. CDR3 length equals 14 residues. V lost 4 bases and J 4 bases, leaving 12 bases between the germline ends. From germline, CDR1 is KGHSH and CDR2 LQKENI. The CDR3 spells CASSQATGSDTQYF. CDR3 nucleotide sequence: TGTGCCAGCTCACAGGCCACGGGTTCAGATACGCAGTATTTT.

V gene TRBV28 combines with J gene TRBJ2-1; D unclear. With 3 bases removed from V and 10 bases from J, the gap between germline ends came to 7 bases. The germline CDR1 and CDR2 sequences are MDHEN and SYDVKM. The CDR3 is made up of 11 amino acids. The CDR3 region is CASSLILEQFF. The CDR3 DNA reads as TGTGCCAGCAGTTTGATCCTCGAGCAGTTCTTC. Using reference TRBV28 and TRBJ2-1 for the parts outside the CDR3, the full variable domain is DVKVTQSSRYLVKRTGEKVFLECVQDMDHENMFWYRQDPGLGLRLIYFSYDVKMKEKGDIPEGYSVSREKKERFSLILESASTNQTSMYLCASSLILEQFFGPGTRLTVL.

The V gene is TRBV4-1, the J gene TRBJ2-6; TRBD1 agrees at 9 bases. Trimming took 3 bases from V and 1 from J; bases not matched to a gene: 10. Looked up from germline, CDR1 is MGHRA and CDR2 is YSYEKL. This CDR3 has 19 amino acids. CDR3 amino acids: CASSQAGTGRVSGANVLTF. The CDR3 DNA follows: TGCGCCAGCAGCCAGGCCGGGACAGGGAGGGTGTCTGGGGCCAACGTCCTGACTTTC.

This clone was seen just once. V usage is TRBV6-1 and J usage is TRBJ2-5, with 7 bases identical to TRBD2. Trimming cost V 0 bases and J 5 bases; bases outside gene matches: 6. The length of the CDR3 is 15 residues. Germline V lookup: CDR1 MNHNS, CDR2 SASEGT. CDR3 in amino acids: CASSEASGGGETQYF. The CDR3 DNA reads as TGTGCCAGCAGTGAAGCCTCGGGGGGTGGGGAGACCCAGTACTTC.

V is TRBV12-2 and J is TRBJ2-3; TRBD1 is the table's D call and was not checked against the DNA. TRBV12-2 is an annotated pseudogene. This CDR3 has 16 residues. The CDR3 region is CASRLGGQGAADTQYF. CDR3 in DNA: TGTGCAAGTCGCTTAGGGGGACAGGGGGCTGCAGATACGCAGTATTTT.